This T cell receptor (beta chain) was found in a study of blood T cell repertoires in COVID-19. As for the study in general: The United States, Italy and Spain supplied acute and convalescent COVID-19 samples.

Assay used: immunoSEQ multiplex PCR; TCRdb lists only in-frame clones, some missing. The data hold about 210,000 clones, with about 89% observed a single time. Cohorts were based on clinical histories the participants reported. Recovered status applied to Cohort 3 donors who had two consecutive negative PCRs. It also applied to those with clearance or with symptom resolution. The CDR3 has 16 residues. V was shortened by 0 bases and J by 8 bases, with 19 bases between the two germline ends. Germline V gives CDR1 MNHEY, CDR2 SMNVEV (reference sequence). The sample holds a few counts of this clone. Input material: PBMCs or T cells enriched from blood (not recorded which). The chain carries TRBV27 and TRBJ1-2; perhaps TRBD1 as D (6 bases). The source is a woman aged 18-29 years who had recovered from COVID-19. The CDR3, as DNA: TGTGCCAGCAGTTTATCCTTTCACAGGGAGAGACGCGGCTACACCTTC. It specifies CASSLSFHRERRGYTF.